The rows below give T cell receptor beta chains drawn from one sample of a study of T cell responses to AZD1222 COVID-19 vaccine. Libraries were prepared by immunoSEQ multiplex PCR; TCRdb keeps only in-frame clonotypes and omits some of them. The table includes some 95,000 clones, approximately 86% detected once. Sample: peripheral blood, taken on day 0 of AZD1222 vaccination. The receptors originated from an adult in good health. Both conserved end residues are part of each CDR3. The order of the fields is clone size, D gene, J gene, V gene, CDR3 protein, CDR3 DNA. The D gene is left open where the match is weak. Not all rows give a size; the values are once, few, many and, for expanded clones, a class.

.,TRBD2,TRBJ2-5,TRBV7-6,CASRTLAGVQETQYF,TGTGCCAGCAGAACCCTAGCGGGGGTCCAAGAGACCCAGTACTTC
.,.,TRBJ2-1,TRBV5-1,CASSYGETYYNEQFF,TGCGCCAGCAGCTATGGGGAAACCTACTACAATGAGCAGTTCTTC
.,.,TRBJ1-5,TRBV12-3/TRBV12-4,CASSLNDQPQHF,TGTGCCAGCAGTTTAAACGATCAGCCCCAGCATTTT
.,.,TRBJ2-3,TRBV5-1,CASSWGEGTQYF,TGCGCCAGCAGCTGGGGAGAAGGTACGCAGTATTTT
.,TRBD2,TRBJ2-5,TRBV5-5,CASSFGASGGETQYF,TGTGCCAGCAGCTTCGGGGCTAGCGGGGGGGAAACCCAGTACTTC
once,.,TRBJ1-5,TRBV6-5,CASMTPTGSNQPQHF,TGTGCCAGCATGACCCCCACGGGAAGCAATCAGCCCCAGCATTTT
once,.,TRBJ2-1,TRBV27,CASNRQGRDEQFF,TGTGCCAGCAACCGTCAGGGGCGCGATGAGCAGTTCTTC
.,.,TRBJ2-3,TRBV19,CASSIAGTDTQYF,TGTGCCAGTAGTATAGCAGGCACAGATACGCAGTATTTT
.,.,TRBJ1-3,TRBV5-4,CASSLRGSGNTIYF,TGTGCCAGCAGCTTACGAGGGTCTGGAAACACCATATATTTT
once,.,TRBJ2-1,TRBV18,CASSRRDSYNEQFF,TGTGCCAGCTCACGACGGGACTCCTACAATGAGCAGTTCTTC
few,.,TRBJ2-7,TRBV5-1,CASSFSGNPYEQYF,TGCGCCAGCAGCTTTTCCGGCAATCCCTACGAGCAGTACTTC
.,.,TRBJ2-1,TRBV6-5,CASRPGRLGGNEQFF,TGTGCCAGCAGGCCGGGACGGCTCGGAGGGAATGAGCAGTTCTTC
few,.,TRBJ1-1,TRBV5-1,CASSLTGMNTEAFF,TGCGCCAGCAGCTTGACCGGGATGAACACTGAAGCTTTCTTT
.,TRBD2,TRBJ2-3,TRBV5-8,CASSLGGTSGAADTQYF,TGTGCCAGCTCCCTTGGGGGGACTAGCGGGGCGGCAGATACGCAGTATTTT
.,.,TRBJ2-3,TRBV12-3/TRBV12-4,CASGDSYTDTQYF,TGTGCCAGCGGCGACAGCTACACAGATACGCAGTATTTT
.,TRBD1,TRBJ1-2,TRBV24-1,CATSDPDRVYGYTF,TGTGCCACCAGTGACCCTGACAGGGTCTATGGCTACACCTTC
.,.,TRBJ2-7,TRBV30,CAWSDNTYEQYF,TGTGCCTGGAGTGACAACACCTACGAGCAGTACTTC
.,.,TRBJ1-2,TRBV9,CASSVGGSEGGYTF,TGTGCCAGCAGCGTAGGAGGGTCAGAGGGTGGCTACACCTTC
.,.,TRBJ1-2,TRBV5-1,CASSLVGGGGYTF,TGCGCCAGCAGCTTGGTAGGAGGAGGTGGCTACACCTTC
.,TRBD1,TRBJ1-3,TRBV3-1/TRBV3-2,CASSRPGTGGSGNTIYF,TGTGCCAGCAGCCGGCCCGGGACAGGGGGGTCTGGAAACACCATATATTTT
.,.,TRBJ1-5,TRBV19,CASSIFGRGSNQPQHF,TGTGCCAGTAGTATTTTCGGGAGAGGAAGCAATCAGCCCCAGCATTTT
.,.,TRBJ2-7,TRBV19,CASSIRRRAQSSYEQYF,TGTGCCAGTAGTATCAGGAGGAGGGCACAGAGCTCCTACGAGCAGTACTTC
.,.,TRBJ1-1,TRBV19,CASSTLDSMNTEAFF,TGTGCCAGTAGTACCCTAGACAGCATGAACACTGAAGCTTTCTTT
.,TRBD2,TRBJ2-5,TRBV6-1,CASSEPSGGATDF,TGTGCCAGCAGTGAGCCTAGCGGGGGGGCAACGGACTTC
.,.,TRBJ1-1,TRBV18,CASSEGVNTEAFF,TGTGCCAGCTCAGAGGGGGTGAACACTGAAGCTTTCTTT
.,.,TRBJ2-5,TRBV30,CAWSVAWGETQYF,TGTGCCTGGAGTGTAGCTTGGGGAGAGACCCAGTACTTC
.,.,TRBJ2-1,TRBV25-1,CASSELLTANEQFF,TGTGCCAGCAGTGAACTTTTGACCGCGAATGAGCAGTTCTTC
.,TRBD1,TRBJ2-7,TRBV7-9,CASSTSGTGVIEQYF,TGTGCCAGCAGCACATCCGGGACAGGGGTTATCGAGCAGTACTTC
.,.,TRBJ2-3,TRBV9,CASSVATGTEVDTQYF,TGTGCCAGCAGCGTAGCTACGGGGACGGAGGTGGATACGCAGTATTTT
once,.,TRBJ1-1,TRBV3-1/TRBV3-2,CASSPQIAGYTEAFF,TGTGCCAGCAGCCCCCAAATAGCGGGGTACACTGAAGCTTTCTTT
.,.,TRBJ1-5,TRBV14,CASSRDHNQPQHF,TGTGCCAGCAGCCGGGACCACAATCAGCCCCAGCATTTT
few,.,TRBJ1-1,TRBV12-3/TRBV12-4,CASSLAGTEAFF,TGTGCCAGCAGTCTAGCGGGGACTGAAGCTTTCTTT
.,.,TRBJ2-2,TRBV19,CASIWRNANTGELFF,TGTGCCAGTATCTGGAGAAACGCGAACACCGGGGAGCTGTTTTTT
.,.,TRBJ1-1,TRBV18,CASSPISVGNTEAFF,TGTGCCAGCTCACCGATCAGCGTGGGGAACACTGAAGCTTTCTTT
.,.,TRBJ1-1,TRBV12-3/TRBV12-4,CASSYQQAEAFF,TGTGCCAGCAGTTACCAACAGGCTGAAGCTTTCTTT
.,.,TRBJ1-6,TRBV5-5,CASSSRGNSPLHF,TGTGCCAGCAGCTCGAGGGGTAATTCACCCCTCCACTTT
.,.,TRBJ1-2,TRBV27,CASRPRIIDYGYTF,TGTGCCAGCAGACCCCGTATCATCGATTATGGCTACACCTTC
once,TRBD1,TRBJ2-2,TRBV4-1,CASSHLGTGKNTGELFF,TGCGCCAGCAGCCACCTAGGGACAGGAAAAAACACCGGGGAGCTGTTTTTT
.,TRBD1,TRBJ1-5,TRBV19,CASSRRQGQQPQHF,TGTGCCAGTAGCCGTCGACAGGGTCAACAGCCCCAGCATTTT
.,.,TRBJ2-2,TRBV9,CASSVVQTGELFF,TGTGCCAGCAGCGTAGTACAGACCGGGGAGCTGTTTTTT
.,TRBD2,TRBJ2-3,TRBV9,CASSKTSGSTDTQYF,TGTGCCAGCAGTAAAACTAGCGGGAGCACAGATACGCAGTATTTT